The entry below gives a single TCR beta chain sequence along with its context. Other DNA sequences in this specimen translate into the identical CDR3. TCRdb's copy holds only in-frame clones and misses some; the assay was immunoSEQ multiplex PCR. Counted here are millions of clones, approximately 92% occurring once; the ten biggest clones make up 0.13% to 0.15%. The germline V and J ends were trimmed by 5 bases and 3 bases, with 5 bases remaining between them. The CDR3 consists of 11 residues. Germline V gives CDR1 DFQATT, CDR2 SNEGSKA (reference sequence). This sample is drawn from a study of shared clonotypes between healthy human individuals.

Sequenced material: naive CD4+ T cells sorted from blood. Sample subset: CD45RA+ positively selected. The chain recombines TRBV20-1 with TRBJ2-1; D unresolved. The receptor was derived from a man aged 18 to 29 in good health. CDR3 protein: CSASNYNEQFF. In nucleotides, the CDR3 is TGCAGTGCTTCTAACTACAATGAGCAGTTCTTC.